The 26 T cell receptor beta chains in this list originate from one sample, sequenced in a study of cytomegalovirus exposure and HLA in healthy donors. The study ran its PCR with 60 Vbeta and 13 Jbeta primers. Profiling relied on immunoSEQ multiplex PCR, and the TCRdb table lists in-frame clones only, not all of them. The sample includes around 300,000 clones, roughly 81% of them seen just once. The specimen was PBMCs. The source is a woman between 35 and 50 years old in good health and CMV-seropositive.

V is TRBV4-3 and J is TRBJ2-7; 7 nucleotides line up with TRBD2. Germline CDR1 LGHNA, CDR2 YSLEER. J gave up 1 base and V 0 bases, and 3 bases lay outside the gene matches. The CDR3 sequence is 15 residues long. Here the CDR3 reads CASSQDPGGSYEQYF. Written as DNA, the CDR3 is TGCGCCAGCAGCCAAGACCCGGGAGGATCCTACGAGCAGTACTTC.

This chain links TRBV5-1 with TRBJ2-1; the match to TRBD1 covers 11 bases. Germline lookup yields CDR1 SGHRS and CDR2 YFSETQ. The CDR3 runs 20 residues. Trimming removed 0 bases from V and 7 bases from J; junction bases left unmatched: 18. The CDR3 coding sequence is TGCGCCAGCAGCTTGGGACCTGGACAGGGGGCGGGGGTCCCATTAAATGAGCAGTTCTTC. It translates to CASSLGPGQGAGVPLNEQFF.

The genes are TRBV10-3 and TRBJ1-2; the match to TRBD1 covers 8 bases. CDR3 size: 15 residues. After removal of 0 bases from V and 4 bases from J, the junction contained 4 bases not matched to a gene. The germline gives CDR1 ENHRY, CDR2 SYGVKD. The CDR3 region has the DNA TGTGCCATCAGTGAGTCTAGGACAGGGAGCTATGGCTACACCTTC. Encoded protein: CAISESRTGSYGYTF.

The chain carries TRBV28 and TRBJ2-6, with D possibly being TRBD1 (6 bases). Trimming took 6 bases from V and 3 from J, leaving 15 bases between them. The germline V gene encodes CDR1 MDHEN and CDR2 SYDVKM. The CDR3 sequence is 16 residues long. CDR3 nucleotides: TGTGCCAGCAGGAAAGACACAGGGAGTGGGGCCAACGTCCTGACTTTC. Translating gives CASRKDTGSGANVLTF.

The table lists this clone with a count of one. The rearrangement links TRBV6-5 to TRBJ2-7; tentative D call: TRBD1 (6 bases). V dropped 3 bases and J dropped 2 bases, with 11 bases sitting between them. CDR1 and CDR2 from the germline V gene are MNHEY and SVGAGI. This CDR3 has 14 amino acids. CDR3 amino acids: CASSYRQEAYEQYF. The CDR3 coding sequence is TGTGCCAGCAGTTATCGACAGGAGGCCTACGAGCAGTACTTC.

The chain recombines TRBV7-9 with TRBJ2-3, with D perhaps TRBD2 (7 bases). This CDR3 contains 16 residues. V was pared by 2 bases and J by 4 bases, with 16 bases between. The V gene's germline CDR1 is SEHNR and CDR2 FQNEAQ (reference sequence). The CDR3 protein is CASSLTGGGRSDTQYF. In DNA form, the CDR3 reads TGTGCCAGCAGCTTAACGGGGGGCGGGAGATCAGATACGCAGTATTTT. Full variable domain (missing parts from reference TRBV7-9 and TRBJ2-3): DTGVSQNPRHKITKRGQNVTFRCDPISEHNRLYWYRQTLGQGPEFLTYFQNEAQLEKSRLLSDRFSAERPKGSFSTLEIQRTEQGDSAMYLCASSLTGGGRSDTQYFGPGTRLTVL.

This clone has more than one count but fewer than ten. The rearrangement uses TRBV6-1 and TRBJ1-5; 9 nucleotides match TRBD1. This CDR3 has 17 residues. Germline trimming cut 1 base from V and 5 bases from J; bases unmatched to any gene: 9. CDR1 and CDR2 from the germline V gene are MNHNS and SASEGT. CDR3 sequence reads: CASSEGLQGAGHQPQHF. CDR3 sequence (DNA): TGTGCCAGCAGTGAAGGGTTACAGGGGGCGGGTCATCAGCCCCAGCATTTT.

The V and J genes are TRBV10-2 and TRBJ2-7, with 13 bases fitting TRBD2. Germline V gene lookup returns CDR1 WSHSY and CDR2 SAAADI. J gave up 5 bases and V 3 bases, and 10 bases lay outside the gene matches. CDR3 size: 17 residues. The CDR3 DNA reads TGCGCCAGCAGTGAAACTAGCGGGAGGGGGATTCTACACGAGCAGTACTTC. It specifies CASSETSGRGILHEQYF.

V usage is TRBV11-2 and J usage is TRBJ2-5; D possibly corresponds to TRBD1 (5 bases). Deletions cut 5 bases from V and 3 bases from J, with 13 bases between. Germline CDR1 and CDR2: SGHAT and FQNNGV. CDR3 length: 14 residues. The CDR3 protein is CASSQVGQEETQYF. CDR3 bases: TGTGCCAGCAGCCAAGTGGGGCAGGAAGAGACCCAGTACTTC. Supplemented by reference TRBV11-2 and TRBJ2-5, the full variable domain reads EAGVAQSPRYKIIEKRQSVAFWCNPISGHATLYWYQQILGQGPKLLIQFQNNGVVDDSQLPKDRFSAERLKGVDSTLKIQPAKLEDSAVYLCASSQVGQEETQYFGPGTRLLVL.

Remarks on this clone: The junction departs from germline at one end; a sequencing error may be responsible. The CDR3 region has the DNA TGTGCCAGTAGCATGGACAGGCGAAGTCCGGGGTTCTCTGGGGCCAACGGCCTGACTTTC. It is translated as CASSMDRRSPGFSGANGLTF. The chain uses TRBV19 and TRBJ2-6; TRBD1 agrees at 7 bases. CDR1 is LNHDA, CDR2 SQIVND, per germline (reference sequence). The CDR3 spans 20 residues.

This chain connects TRBV28 to TRBJ1-1; no clear D. The V gene lost 6 bases and the J gene lost 11 bases, with 7 bases spanning the gap. Germline V gene sequence: CDR1 MDHEN, CDR2 SYDVKM. The CDR3 is 9 amino acids. The DNA of the CDR3 is TGTGCCAGCAGCCCCGGTGCTTTCTTT. It codes for CASSPGAFF.

The chain is built from TRBV30 and TRBJ2-7; 7 bases line up with TRBD2. Germline lookup yields CDR1 GTSNPN and CDR2 SVGIG (reference sequence). This CDR3 comprises 13 residues. V trimming: 4 bases; J trimming: 0 bases; junction bases outside the gene matches: 3. The CDR3 nucleotides are TGTGCCTGGATGGGCGGGAGCTCCTACGAGCAGTACTTC. Translation gives CAWMGGSSYEQYF.

The V call is TRBV27, the J call TRBJ1-6; possible D gene TRBD1, 6 bases. The CDR3 consists of 17 residues. Trimming removed 2 bases from V and 4 bases from J, with 15 bases in between. Germline values: CDR1 MNHEY, CDR2 SMNVEV (reference sequence). The CDR3 protein is CASSLEMGQGYNSPLHF. The CDR3 region has the DNA TGTGCCAGCAGTTTAGAAATGGGCCAGGGGTATAATTCACCCCTCCACTTT.

The chain has TRBV5-1 and TRBJ2-7; a possible D gene is TRBD2 (5 bases). From germline, CDR1 is SGHRS and CDR2 YFSETQ. Trimming took off 7 bases at V and 1 base at J, with 12 bases between the two ends. The CDR3 sequence is 13 residues long. The CDR3 region is CASSPGSSYEQYF. CDR3 DNA: TGCGCCAGCTCCCCGGGGAGTTCCTACGAGCAGTACTTC.

The V call is TRBV28, the J call TRBJ1-1; 7 nucleotides line up with TRBD1. Per the germline V gene, CDR1 is MDHEN and CDR2 is SYDVKM. This CDR3 has 15 amino acids. The ends lost 4 bases at V and 5 bases at J; junction bases unmatched: 10. As DNA, the CDR3 is TGTGCCAGCAGTTCCCACGGAGGGGGCGCGACTGAAGCTTTCTTT. Its translation is CASSSHGGGATEAFF.

Only one count was recorded for this clone. This sequence joins TRBV7-3 and TRBJ2-1, with D possibly TRBD2 on 6 matching bases. Germline V gene data show CDR1 as SGHTA and CDR2 as FQGTGA. Trimming removed 5 bases from V and 3 bases from J, with 11 bases in between. The CDR3 is 14 amino acids. The CDR3 DNA reads as TGTGCCAGCAGCCCGGGGACTTACTACAATGAGCAGTTCTTC. It specifies CASSPGTYYNEQFF.

J is TRBJ2-3 and V is TRBV11-2, with D possibly TRBD1 on 6 matching bases. The CDR3 totals 16 residues. CDR1 and CDR2 from the germline V gene are SGHAT and FQNNGV. Trimming removed 5 bases at V and 3 bases at J, with 18 bases between. The CDR3 nucleotides read TGTGCCAGCAGCGATCTCAGGGGCGCTTCTACAGATACGCAGTATTTT. Translating it yields CASSDLRGASTDTQYF.

The gene calls are TRBV5-1 and TRBJ2-3; D gene unclear. The germline V and J ends were trimmed by 0 bases and 2 bases, with 10 bases remaining between them. The CDR3 is 15 residues long. Germline V gene data show CDR1 as SGHRS and CDR2 as YFSETQ. The DNA of the CDR3 is TGCGCCAGCAGCTTGGGAGCGCCCCCCACAGATACGCAGTATTTT. Translating it yields CASSLGAPPTDTQYF.

The chain combines TRBV4-3 with TRBJ2-3; D is unclear. Germline lookup yields CDR1 LGHNA and CDR2 YSLEER. This CDR3 is 11 amino acids long. V lost 1 base and J 7 bases, leaving 3 bases between the germline ends. The CDR3 coding sequence is TGCGCCAGCAGCCAAGCCAATACGCAGTATTTT. Protein: CASSQANTQYF.

The J gene is TRBJ2-7, the V gene TRBV28, with TRBD2 matching over 8 bases. Germline trimming cut 8 bases from V and 5 bases from J; bases unmatched to any gene: 8. Germline CDR1 and CDR2: MDHEN and SYDVKM. The CDR3 has 13 residues. In DNA form, the CDR3 reads TGTGCCAGCCTCCGGGGGGGAGGCAACGAGCAGTACTTC. Translation gives CASLRGGGNEQYF.

The chain employs TRBV2 and TRBJ1-1; no definite D call. The germline gives CDR1 SNHLY, CDR2 FYNNEI. The ends were cut back, 6 bases at V and 1 base at J, with 9 bases in the middle. The CDR3 loop spans 13 amino acids. The CDR3 sequence: CASRELSNTEAFF. The CDR3 DNA reads as TGTGCCAGCAGGGAACTATCGAACACTGAAGCTTTCTTT.

The chain couples TRBV27 to TRBJ2-2; the D is unclear. Germline CDR1 and CDR2: MNHEY and SMNVEV (reference sequence). Trimming removed 3 bases from V and 5 bases from J, with 4 bases in between. The CDR3 runs 12 residues. The CDR3 sequence: CASSFHTGELFF. The CDR3 DNA reads TGTGCCAGCAGTTTCCATACCGGGGAGCTGTTTTTT.

The chain links TRBV5-6 to TRBJ1-2; D is uncertain. The CDR3 loop spans 13 amino acids. The V end lost 0 bases, the J end lost 5 bases, and 8 bases lay between the germline ends. Germline CDR1 SGHDT, CDR2 YYEEEE. CDR3 protein: CASSLGAEYGYTF. Written as DNA, the CDR3 is TGTGCCAGCAGCTTGGGGGCAGAATATGGCTACACCTTC.

The CDR3 spells CSVDRGYGTEAFF. The CDR3 region has the DNA TGCAGCGTTGATAGGGGGTACGGCACTGAAGCTTTCTTT. The chain carries TRBV29-1 and TRBJ1-1; the D gene is possibly TRBD1 (6 bases). In germline, CDR1 is SQVTM, CDR2 ANQGSEA. Trimming shortened V by 3 bases and J by 4 bases, and 12 bases separated the two germline ends. This CDR3 has 13 amino acids.

The CDR3 DNA follows: TGTGCCAGCAGTTTAGAGGCTAGCGGAGGCACCGGGGAGCTGTTTTTT. This encodes CASSLEASGGTGELFF. The chain couples TRBV27 to TRBJ2-2, with 7 bases lining up with TRBD2. This CDR3 contains 16 residues. In germline, CDR1 is MNHEY, CDR2 SMNVEV (reference sequence). With 2 bases clipped from V and 4 bases from J, the junction kept 7 bases outside the gene matches.

This sequence joins TRBV27 and TRBJ1-2, with 7 positions matching TRBD1. The CDR3 is 14 residues long. J lost 6 bases, V lost 5 bases, and 9 bases had no gene match. From germline, CDR1 is MNHEY and CDR2 SMNVEV (reference sequence). CDR3 coding DNA: TGTGCCAGCAGTCCCCAGGAGGGGGCGAATGGCTACACCTTC. Translating gives CASSPQEGANGYTF.